The present entry profiles one T cell receptor beta chain with its context. The antigen remains unidentified. The assay used deep level. The material for each subset, its genomic DNA, was split evenly across several immunoSEQ plates. TCRdb's table, derived via immunoSEQ multiplex PCR, lists solely in-frame clones and lacks some. The table has about 1.5 million clones, roughly 98% seen once. The donors were adults (healthy and HIV-negative) with no recent acute infections or vaccinations. V dropped 4 bases and J dropped 1 base, with 17 bases sitting between them. Germline-derived CDR1 and CDR2 are SGHNT and YYREEE (reference sequence). This CDR3 has 16 residues. The data originate from a study of shared clonotypes between healthy human individuals. The study, taken as a whole, reports: Shared across a few donors were roughly 4.8% of the naive CD4 clonotypes.

This rearrangement joins TRBV5-4 to TRBJ1-1; a possible D gene is TRBD1 (6 bases). Material for sequencing was naive CD4+ T cells sorted from blood. The sample's subset: CD45RA+ positively selected. The clonotype comes from a man aged 25 to 40 in good health. The CDR3 loop is CASSPKGGGSNTEAFF. In nucleotides, the CDR3 is TGTGCCAGCAGCCCCAAGGGGGGGGGTTCGAACACTGAAGCTTTCTTT.